These 23 T cell receptor beta chains share one sample of origin, sequenced in a study of T cell repertoires in cytomegalovirus infection (dated by TCRdb to about 2019). The data were produced on an Illumina HiSeq 1500. The public reads were reprocessed in TCRdb via fastp at Q25 and MiXCR, keeping in-frame beta chains. For every CDR3 protein sequence, its rows merge into one entry that carries the most common genes and DNA. This sample has under 800,000 distinct CDR3 sequences in its table, and 20% to 25% of those were observed once. The top ten constitute 8% of the sample. The sample taken for sequencing was CD8+ T cells from PBMCs. These receptors were taken from a human donor in good health (CMV status not recorded). Some clones in this sample may be carry-over from other donors' samples.

This clonotype was recorded only once. This sequence joins TRBV3-1 and TRBJ2-7; either TRBD1 or TRBD2 may supply D (6 bases each). Per the germline V gene, CDR1 is LGHDT and CDR2 is YNNKEL (reference sequence). The CDR3 is 15 amino acids. V lost 1 base to trimming and J lost 2 bases, with 12 bases between them. CDR3 DNA: TGTGCCAGCAGCCAAGGCGGGACACCCACCTACGAGCAGTACTTC. Amino acids: CASSQGGTPTYEQYF.

The CDR3 loop reads CASSRLDRASYEQYF. CDR3 in DNA: TGTGCCAGCAGCAGACTCGACAGGGCCTCCTACGAGCAGTACTTC. V usage is TRBV7-4 and J usage is TRBJ2-7, with 7 bases identical to TRBD1. Germline V gives CDR1 SGHVT, CDR2 SQSDAQ. V lost 5 bases and J lost 0; bases outside the gene matches: 7. CDR3 length: 15 amino acids.

The rearrangement joins TRBV15 to TRBJ2-1; 11 bases match TRBD2. Germline lookup yields CDR1 LNHNV and CDR2 YYDKDF (reference sequence). CDR3 size: 15 residues. V was pared by 5 bases and J by 10 bases, with 10 bases of the junction left unmatched. CDR3 in amino acids: CATSLKSSGGIEQFF. DNA for the CDR3: TGTGCCACCAGCCTCAAGTCTAGCGGGGGGATAGAGCAGTTCTTC.

This clonotype was seen only a few times. The chain couples TRBV2 to TRBJ2-1; 9 nucleotides agree with TRBD1. V lost 6 bases to trimming and J lost 5 bases; unmatched junction nucleotides: 8. Germline V lookup: CDR1 SNHLY, CDR2 FYNNEI. This CDR3 has 15 residues. CDR3 amino acids: CASRNRDRAHNEQFF. The CDR3 nucleotides are TGTGCCAGCAGAAACAGGGACAGGGCGCACAATGAGCAGTTCTTC.

This clonotype showed up just a few times. Here the CDR3 reads CASSSGRVAPYEQFF. The CDR3, as DNA: TGTGCCAGCAGCTCAGGCCGGGTAGCTCCATATGAGCAGTTCTTC. The genes are TRBV7-2 and TRBJ2-1, with D unresolved. The germline V and J ends were trimmed by 4 bases and 8 bases, with 18 bases remaining between them. This CDR3 has 15 amino acids. Looked up from germline, CDR1 is SGHTA and CDR2 is FQGNSA.

The V and J genes are TRBV5-4 and TRBJ2-7, with 8 bases that match TRBD1. The CDR3 has 17 residues. Germline trimming cut 4 bases from V and 6 bases from J; bases unmatched to any gene: 18. Germline V gene data show CDR1 as SGHNT and CDR2 as YYREEE (reference sequence). The CDR3 loop is CASSTYPRQGPASEQYF. For the CDR3, the DNA is TGTGCCAGCAGCACATACCCAAGACAGGGGCCGGCGAGCGAGCAGTACTTC.

This clonotype was seen only a few times. The gene calls are TRBV2 and TRBJ2-7, with TRBD2 identical over 7 bases. The CDR3 has 15 amino acids. Germline CDR1 is SNHLY and CDR2 is FYNNEI. Trimming at V came to 4 bases and at J to 3 bases, leaving 9 bases not matched to a gene. This chain's CDR3 is CASSGLAGDIYEQYF. Here the CDR3 DNA reads TGTGCCAGCAGTGGGCTGGCGGGGGATATCTACGAGCAGTACTTC. The complete variable domain, with remaining parts taken from reference TRBV2 and TRBJ2-7, reads EPEVTQTPSHQVTQMGQEVILRCVPISNHLYFYWYRQILGQKVEFLVSFYNNEISEKSEIFDDQFSVERPDGSNFTLKIRSTKLEDSAMYFCASSGLAGDIYEQYFGPGTRLTVT.

Of note for this clonotype: A single base separates this from a much larger clone, so it may be a read error. The chain couples TRBV7-2 to TRBJ1-4; 9 bases are shared with TRBD1. The length of the CDR3 is 16 residues. V lost 10 bases to trimming and J lost 5 bases; unmatched junction nucleotides: 14. Germline CDR1 SGHTA, CDR2 FQGNSA. CDR3 residues: CANRKTGDRENEKLFF. The DNA of the CDR3 is TGTGCCAACAGGAAAACTGGGGACAGGGAGAATGAAAAACTGTTTTTT.

This CDR3 is CSVEQGVNLGELFF. The CDR3 DNA is TGCAGCGTTGAACAGGGGGTAAACTTGGGGGAGCTGTTTTTT. J is TRBJ2-2 and V is TRBV29-1, with TRBD1 identical over 7 bases. The CDR3 runs to 14 residues. The V and J ends lost 2 bases and 8 bases, in that order; junction bases with no gene match: 8. The germline V gene has CDR1 SQVTM and CDR2 ANQGSEA.

Ten or more counts support this clonotype. V gene TRBV7-8 combines with J gene TRBJ2-4, with D uncertain. This CDR3 is built from 16 residues. The germline V gene has CDR1 SGHVS and CDR2 FQNEAQ. Trimming left V 5 bases short and J 0 bases short, with 14 bases between. The CDR3 region is CASSLRSDGAKNIQYF. In nucleotides, the CDR3 is TGTGCCAGCAGCCTCAGGTCGGACGGAGCCAAAAACATTCAGTACTTC.

V and J are TRBV4-2 and TRBJ2-7; TRBD1 aligns across 7 bases. The length of the CDR3 is 16 residues. Germline V lookup: CDR1 LGHNA, CDR2 YNFKEQ. V lost 4 bases and J lost 7; bases outside the gene matches: 16. The CDR3 here is CASSLGLGQAAKEQYF. In DNA, the CDR3 is TGTGCCAGCAGCCTAGGCCTAGGACAGGCCGCGAAGGAGCAGTACTTC.

The sample holds many counts of this clonotype. V gene TRBV7-2 combines with J gene TRBJ1-3; D not resolved. The V gene lost 10 bases and the J gene lost 4 bases, with 14 bases spanning the gap. Germline lookup yields CDR1 SGHTA and CDR2 FQGNSA. The CDR3 sequence is 13 residues long. The CDR3 sequence is CATLPSGGNTIYF. The CDR3 region has the DNA TGTGCCACCCTCCCTTCGGGGGGAAACACCATATATTTT.

The chain joins TRBV5-1 to TRBJ2-5; D tentatively reads TRBD1 or TRBD2 (5 bases each). The germline gives CDR1 SGHRS, CDR2 YFSETQ. This CDR3 comprises 15 residues. V shed 0 bases and J shed 5 bases, with 14 bases lying between them. CDR3: CASSLVGEWRETQYF. The CDR3 nucleotides read TGCGCCAGCAGCTTGGTGGGGGAATGGAGGGAGACCCAGTACTTC.

The rearrangement links TRBV6-5 to TRBJ1-2, with a possible D match to TRBD1 (6 bases). The germline gives CDR1 MNHEY, CDR2 SVGAGI. V lost 0 bases to trimming and J lost 4 bases, with 12 bases between them. This CDR3 comprises 15 residues. CDR3 in DNA: TGTGCCAGCAGTTACTCAAGTCAGGGGATCTATGGCTACACCTTC. It yields the protein CASSYSSQGIYGYTF.

This clonotype was observed at least ten times. The chain carries TRBV7-6 and TRBJ1-3; D gene unclear. This CDR3 region has 17 residues. Germline V gives CDR1 SGHVS, CDR2 FNYEAQ. V shed 1 base and J shed 0 bases, with 13 bases lying between them. This chain's CDR3 is CASSLGHGSISGNTIYF. For the CDR3, the DNA is TGTGCCAGCAGCTTAGGTCACGGCAGTATCTCTGGAAACACCATATATTTT.

This clonotype was observed a few times. The chain couples TRBV20-1 to TRBJ1-1; D remains ambiguous. The CDR3 length is 13 residues. Trimming stripped 7 bases from V and 3 bases from J, with 15 bases between. Germline V gives CDR1 DFQATT, CDR2 SNEGSKA (reference sequence). The CDR3 spells CSGTVPSYTEAFF. The CDR3 coding sequence is TGCAGTGGTACAGTACCTTCCTACACTGAAGCTTTCTTT.

The rearrangement links TRBV19 to TRBJ2-1; 13 positions match TRBD2. V lost 4 bases to trimming and J lost 4 bases; unmatched junction nucleotides: 7. CDR3 size: 17 residues. Germline CDR1 LNHDA, CDR2 SQIVND (reference sequence). The CDR3 reads CASSTTGTSGAYNEQFF. The CDR3 nucleotides read TGTGCCAGTAGTACCACCGGGACTAGCGGGGCGTACAATGAGCAGTTCTTC.

The V gene is TRBV29-1, the J gene TRBJ2-3; TRBD1 matches 10 bases. The CDR3 is made up of 15 amino acids. From germline, CDR1 is SQVTM and CDR2 ANQGSEA. Germline trimming cut 1 base from V and 1 base from J; bases unmatched to any gene: 2. CDR3 DNA sequence: TGCAGCGTTGAAGGAGGGACAGGGGGCACAGATACGCAGTATTTT. This translates into CSVEGGTGGTDTQYF.

This clonotype has only a few counts. CDR3 sequence: CATSRNTAVHEQYF. The CDR3 DNA reads as TGTGCCACCAGCAGAAACACGGCAGTCCACGAGCAGTACTTC. The chain recombines TRBV15 with TRBJ2-7; D ambiguous. Germline V gene data show CDR1 as LNHNV and CDR2 as YYDKDF (reference sequence). The CDR3 is 14 amino acids. Trimming took off 2 bases at V and 5 bases at J, with 13 bases between the two ends.

This clonotype occurred once. The chain is built from TRBV15 and TRBJ1-3, with D possibly TRBD1 on 5 matching bases. Trimming stripped 7 bases from V and 4 bases from J, with 14 bases between. Germline lookup yields CDR1 LNHNV and CDR2 YYDKDF (reference sequence). The CDR3 is made up of 14 amino acids. The CDR3 DNA is TGTGCCACCAACGGGGGATTTTCCGGAAACACCATATATTTT. Translation gives CATNGGFSGNTIYF.

The V and J genes are TRBV6-2 or TRBV6-3 and TRBJ1-6; D ambiguous. CDR1 and CDR2 (germline): MNHEY, SVGEGT. Trimming shortened V by 8 bases and J by 4 bases, and 12 bases separated the two germline ends. This CDR3 spans 14 amino acids. The CDR3 coding sequence is TGTGCCAGCCCCTTGGGTGGGTATAATTCACCCCTCCACTTT. The encoded protein is CASPLGGYNSPLHF.

This clonotype occurred a few times. The chain couples TRBV27 to TRBJ1-2; 12 nucleotides line up with TRBD1. The CDR3 totals 18 residues. The germline V gene has CDR1 MNHEY and CDR2 SMNVEV (reference sequence). V trimming: 6 bases; J trimming: 2 bases; junction bases outside the gene matches: 13. The chain's CDR3 is CASSQSRDRGRGNYGYTF. Here the CDR3 DNA reads TGTGCCAGCAGCCAATCCCGGGACAGGGGGCGGGGAAACTATGGCTACACCTTC.

The chain links TRBV2 to TRBJ1-2, with unresolved D. CDR1 is SNHLY and CDR2 is FYNNEI in the germline V gene. The CDR3 length is 11 residues. V lost 8 bases to trimming and J lost 8 bases, with 12 bases between them. CDR3 DNA sequence: TGTGCCAGCGTTGTAAGAATCGGCTACACCTTC. This encodes CASVVRIGYTF.